Following are 22 T cell receptor beta chains from one sample sequenced in a study of T cell repertoires in cytomegalovirus infection (dated by TCRdb to between 2018 and 2020). The label giving this sample's treatment or condition can be read as: in vitro stimulation with specific CMV peptide epitopes to enrich CMV-specific T cells. Their antigens are not known. The sequencer was an Illumina HiSeq 1500. Clones were called with MiXCR by TCRdb after fastp trimmed the public reads at Q25, and only in-frame beta chains were retained. A single entry per CDR3 protein holds the most common genes and DNA from its merged rows. Counted in this sample were 450,000 to 650,000 distinct CDR3 sequences; under 45% of them appeared once. Together, the top ten hold around 46% of the sample. Material: cultured PBMCs, obtained from culture after CMV antigen stimulation. The receptors shown here come from a human donor in good health (CMV status not recorded). Some clones in this sample may be carry-over from other donors' samples.

The chain employs TRBV27 and TRBJ1-2; D possibly corresponds to TRBD1 (5 bases). Germline-derived CDR1 and CDR2 are MNHEY and SMNVEV (reference sequence). There are 14 residues in the CDR3. V was clipped by 0 bases and J by 3 bases, with 8 bases between them. The CDR3 region has the DNA TGTGCCAGCAGTTTATCGGGAGGGGACTATGGCTACACCTTC. Translation: CASSLSGGDYGYTF.

The CDR3 region is CASSPGPNLDGYTF. The CDR3, as DNA: TGTGCCAGCAGTCCGGGACCGAATTTGGACGGCTACACCTTC. The genes are TRBV2 and TRBJ1-2, with a possible D match to TRBD1 (5 bases). Trimming shortened V by 5 bases and J by 8 bases, and 18 bases separated the two germline ends. Per germline, CDR1 SNHLY and CDR2 FYNNEI. The CDR3 covers 14 residues.

This clonotype has a handful of counts. The chain links TRBV28 to TRBJ2-4; 7 bases are a match to TRBD1. With 8 bases clipped from V and 4 bases from J, the junction kept 8 bases outside the gene matches. Germline V gene lookup returns CDR1 MDHEN and CDR2 SYDVKM. This CDR3 contains 14 residues. CDR3 nucleotide sequence: TGTGCCAGCTGCTTAGGGGGCGTTAAAAACATTCAGTACTTC. Protein product: CASCLGGVKNIQYF.

The chain joins TRBV6-1 to TRBJ1-1; D ambiguous. Germline CDR1 and CDR2: MNHNS and SASEGT. V gave up 5 bases and J gave up 5 bases, with 18 bases separating them. The CDR3 has 15 amino acids. The CDR3 sequence is CASSRTGFVGTEAFF. In nucleotides, the CDR3 is TGTGCCAGCAGTAGGACGGGTTTTGTTGGGACTGAAGCTTTCTTT.

This chain connects TRBV5-5 to TRBJ2-7; 10 bases match TRBD2. Germline V gives CDR1 SGHKS, CDR2 YYEKEE (reference sequence). This CDR3 is built from 14 residues. Losses at the gene ends were 2 bases for V and 4 bases for J; bases not matched to a gene: 3. The CDR3: CASSFLAGEYEQYF. As DNA, the CDR3 is TGTGCCAGCAGCTTTCTAGCGGGAGAGTACGAGCAGTACTTC.

This chain uses TRBV12-3 or TRBV12-4 with TRBJ2-1, with D uncertain. The V end was cut by 5 bases, the J end by 10 bases, with 9 bases between. CDR3 length: 11 amino acids. The chain's CDR3 is CASSPVWEQFF. The CDR3 region has the DNA TGTGCCAGCAGTCCCGTGTGGGAGCAGTTCTTC.

This sequence joins TRBV7-2 and TRBJ2-7; TRBD2 agrees at 7 bases. The CDR3 is made up of 17 amino acids. After removal of 2 bases from V and 2 bases from J, the junction contained 12 bases not matched to a gene. CDR1 SGHTA and CDR2 FQGNSA come from the germline V gene. This chain's CDR3 is CASSLRILTSVPYEQYF. The CDR3 DNA is TGTGCCAGCAGCTTAAGGATTCTCACTAGCGTCCCCTACGAGCAGTACTTC.

The rearrangement joins TRBV15 to TRBJ2-3; D remains unclear. Trimming left V 5 bases short and J 6 bases short, with 9 bases between. CDR3 length: 12 residues. Germline V CDR1 and CDR2: LNHNV, YYDKDF (reference sequence). The CDR3 DNA is TGTGCCACCAGCTCCAACTTTGATACGCAGTATTTT. Protein sequence: CATSSNFDTQYF. The variable domain in full, with the rest retrieved from reference TRBV15 and TRBJ2-3, is DAMVIQNPRYQVTQFGKPVTLSCSQTLNHNVMYWYQQKSSQAPKLLFHYYDKDFNNEADTPDNFQSRRPNTSFCFLDIRSPGLGDTAMYLCATSSNFDTQYFGPGTRLTVL.

This clonotype has only a few counts. The chain recombines TRBV7-8 with TRBJ2-7; no clear D. CDR3 length: 19 residues. Germline assignment: CDR1 SGHVS and CDR2 FQNEAQ. Trimming cost V 3 bases and J 6 bases, with 30 bases left between them. The CDR3 DNA reads TGTGCCAGCAGCTTTCCGCGCAGGCGGATGGGGAAGGAAGATGGCGAGCAGTACTTC. This translates into CASSFPRRRMGKEDGEQYF.

This clonotype was counted between two and nine times. This chain uses TRBV12-3 or TRBV12-4 with TRBJ1-4, with TRBD1 matching over 8 bases. This CDR3 is built from 18 residues. The V gene end was trimmed by 7 bases and the J gene end by 8 bases; junction bases not matched to a gene: 21. Here the CDR3 reads CASTPVGTGGNWKEKLFF. For the CDR3, the DNA is TGTGCCAGCACCCCGGTCGGGACAGGTGGGAATTGGAAGGAAAAACTGTTTTTT.

The J gene is TRBJ2-3, the V gene TRBV29-1, with D possibly being TRBD1 (5 bases). The CDR3 has 14 amino acids. Between the trimmed V and J ends, which lost 4 bases and 2 bases, there was a span of 13 bases. CDR1 is SQVTM, CDR2 ANQGSEA, per germline. For the CDR3, the DNA is TGCAGCGTTGCTGGAGACAGAGACACAGATACGCAGTATTTT. Translating gives CSVAGDRDTDTQYF.

This clonotype was counted a few times. The chain combines TRBV2 with TRBJ2-1; D may match TRBD1 or TRBD2 (5 bases each). The CDR3 spans 12 residues. V was clipped by 5 bases and J by 13 bases, with 15 bases between them. The V gene's germline CDR1 is SNHLY and CDR2 FYNNEI. CDR3 coding DNA: TGTGCCAGCAGTCCCGGGACGCTTGAACAGTTCTTC. This codes for CASSPGTLEQFF.

This chain uses TRBV11-3 with TRBJ2-1; TRBD2 might be the D (7 bases). Per germline, CDR1 SGHNT and CDR2 YENEEA. The CDR3 runs 15 residues. The ends were cut back, 5 bases at V and 2 bases at J, with 13 bases in the middle. The CDR3 DNA follows: TGTGCCAGCAGCCGGGGGGCGTTAGCCTACAATGAGCAGTTCTTC. This translates into CASSRGALAYNEQFF.

The chain employs TRBV11-3 and TRBJ1-1; tentative D call: TRBD1 (5 bases). V lost 1 base and J 0 bases, leaving 12 bases between the germline ends. This CDR3 comprises 16 residues. Looked up from germline, CDR1 is SGHNT and CDR2 is YENEEA. The CDR3 nucleotides read TGTGCCAGCAGCTTAGGGGGCCCCGGTATGAACACTGAAGCTTTCTTT. Translating gives CASSLGGPGMNTEAFF.

The chain links TRBV7-2 to TRBJ2-3; D unclear. Germline CDR1 SGHTA, CDR2 FQGNSA. The CDR3 length is 14 residues. Trimming took 5 bases from V and 1 from J, leaving 10 bases between them. CDR3 DNA sequence: TGTGCCAGCAGCGTGTCGGCGGGCACAGATACGCAGTATTTT. Its translation: CASSVSAGTDTQYF.

This clonotype was counted between two and nine times. The genes are TRBV28 and TRBJ1-4; a possible D gene is TRBD1 (5 bases). This CDR3 is 14 amino acids long. Germline CDR1 and CDR2: MDHEN and SYDVKM. V dropped 4 bases and J dropped 5 bases, with 11 bases sitting between them. DNA for the CDR3: TGTGCCAGCAGTTGGCCAGGGAGGAATGAAAAACTGTTTTTT. Protein: CASSWPGRNEKLFF.

The chain combines TRBV7-9 with TRBJ2-1; no clear D gene. Germline V gene data show CDR1 as SEHNR and CDR2 as FQNEAQ (reference sequence). With 3 bases removed from V and 4 bases from J, the gap between germline ends came to 13 bases. The CDR3 loop spans 15 amino acids. The chain's CDR3 is CASSFSIVAYNEQFF. In DNA, the CDR3 is TGTGCCAGCAGCTTCTCGATTGTCGCATACAATGAGCAGTTCTTC. Complete variable domain (other parts from reference TRBV7-9 and TRBJ2-1): DTGVSQNPRHKITKRGQNVTFRCDPISEHNRLYWYRQTLGQGPEFLTYFQNEAQLEKSRLLSDRFSAERPKGSFSTLEIQRTEQGDSAMYLCASSFSIVAYNEQFFGPGTRLTVL.

The V gene is TRBV14, the J gene TRBJ2-1, with 9 bases identical to TRBD2. Germline CDR1 SGHDN, CDR2 FVKESK. Losses at the gene ends were 1 base for V and 0 bases for J; bases not matched to a gene: 4. This CDR3 is 17 amino acids long. The CDR3 loop is CASSQGAGGSSYNEQFF. The DNA of the CDR3 is TGTGCCAGCAGCCAAGGGGCGGGGGGGAGCTCCTACAATGAGCAGTTCTTC.

The V gene is TRBV7-4, the J gene TRBJ2-1, with TRBD1 as a possible D gene (5 bases). The V gene lost 3 bases and the J gene lost 0 bases, with 6 bases spanning the gap. This CDR3 comprises 14 residues. Germline CDR1 reads SGHVT; CDR2 reads SQSDAQ. CDR3 sequence reads: CASSFGHSYNEQFF. CDR3 DNA sequence: TGTGCCAGCAGCTTCGGACACTCCTACAATGAGCAGTTCTTC.

The chain has TRBV12-3 or TRBV12-4 and TRBJ2-2; D uncertain. The CDR3 is 15 amino acids. V was cut by 6 bases and J by 2 bases, with 13 bases left in between. The CDR3 bases are TGTGCCAGCAGGAGTGGGGTACTAAACACCGGGGAGCTGTTTTTT. This encodes CASRSGVLNTGELFF.

Of note for this clonotype: A much larger clone differs from this one at a single base, so this may be a read error. The V call is TRBV7-2, the J call TRBJ2-7; 9 nucleotides align to TRBD1. The CDR3 is 16 amino acids. Germline V gene sequence: CDR1 SGHTA, CDR2 FQGNSA. CDR3 residues: CASSLTSGTGRDDQYF. The CDR3 DNA reads TGTGCCAGCAGCTTAACCTCCGGGACAGGGAGGGACGATCAGTACTTC.

The chain employs TRBV7-2 and TRBJ1-1; 10 bases match TRBD1. Germline loops: CDR1 SGHTA, CDR2 FQGNSA. The CDR3 has 16 residues. V was pared by 3 bases and J by 11 bases, with 15 bases of the junction left unmatched. This CDR3 is CASSLDGTGVARYAFF. The DNA of the CDR3 is TGTGCCAGCAGCTTGGATGGGACAGGGGTCGCGAGGTACGCTTTCTTT.